The text below deals with one T cell receptor (beta chain). Antigen unknown. Trimming stripped 8 bases from V and 2 bases from J, with 22 bases between. This CDR3 is 16 amino acids long. The record originates from a study of T cell responses to AZD1222 COVID-19 vaccine. Study results and caveats: Donors were mostly white British, more females; clonal diversity possibly underestimated. Baseline testing showed seropositivity in only a handful of AZD1222 recipients. Repertoires were obtained solely post-peak T cell response. The breadth and depth of Spike-specific TCRs increased once two AZD1222 doses had been given.

TCRdb's table, derived via immunoSEQ multiplex PCR, lists solely in-frame clones and lacks some. The repertoire consists of some 130,000 clones, with approximately 85% occurring once and the leading ten covering 7.9%. This sequence originates from an adult who received the MenACWY meningococcal vaccine as a control. The chain joins TRBV23-1 to TRBJ2-7; D is ambiguous. TRBV23-1 has ORF status, its function being uncertain. The material sequenced was peripheral blood, taken 28 days after the second dose of the MenACWY control vaccine. As DNA, the CDR3 is TGCGCCAGCGGAATAATCAGCAAAGATGAAACCTACGAGCAGTACGTC. This gives the protein CASGIISKDETYEQYV.